The next 14 T cell receptor beta chains were all read from a single sample in a study of CD8+ T cells in alopecia areata. Sample treatment: oral pan-JAK inhibitor, 5-10 mg twice daily. Sequencing used cDNA as its template, made by extracting RNA and reverse transcribing it. Produced via immunoSEQ multiplex PCR; TCRdb's table is partial and in-frame only. The top ten clones hold more than 5% of a sample with 120,000 or so clones, over 60% of them seen once. The starting material was CD4+ T cells sorted from blood, obtained at week 4, from a patient treated with tofacitinib. These receptors were taken from a human donor with alopecia areata.

This clone was counted between two and nine times. The chain carries TRBV29-1 and TRBJ2-5; D is undetermined. Deletions cut 0 bases from V and 5 bases from J, with 13 bases between. The germline V gene encodes CDR1 SQVTM and CDR2 ANQGSEA. This CDR3 region has 14 residues. The CDR3 protein is CSVEEESEFETQYF. CDR3 in DNA: TGCAGCGTTGAAGAGGAGTCCGAGTTCGAGACCCAGTACTTC.

This clone appeared once. The chain is built from TRBV25-1 and TRBJ2-7; 10 bases align to TRBD1. Germline V gene lookup returns CDR1 MGHDK and CDR2 SYGVNS. Trimming at V came to 8 bases and at J to 5 bases, leaving 0 bases not matched to a gene. This CDR3 contains 11 residues. The CDR3 DNA sequence: TGTGCCAGCGGGACAGGGGACGAGCAGTACTTC. Translating it yields CASGTGDEQYF.

The V call is TRBV7-2, the J call TRBJ2-3; 11 nucleotides line up with TRBD2. The V gene end was trimmed by 2 bases and the J gene end by 3 bases; junction bases not matched to a gene: 4. The CDR3 runs 16 residues. The germline V gene has CDR1 SGHTA and CDR2 FQGNSA. CDR3 sequence: CASSLQPSGGTDTQYF. Here the CDR3 DNA reads TGTGCCAGCAGCTTACAACCTAGCGGGGGGACAGATACGCAGTATTTT.

This clone is a singleton in its sample. This rearrangement joins TRBV27 to TRBJ2-5, with 8 bases lining up with TRBD1. With V trimmed by 5 bases and J by 7 bases, 12 bases remained unmatched. Germline CDR1 MNHEY, CDR2 SMNVEV (reference sequence). This CDR3 contains 15 residues. The CDR3, as DNA: TGTGCCAGCAGTGTTTTTACAGGGGGATCGGCGACCCAGTACTTC. Protein sequence: CASSVFTGGSATQYF.

V usage is TRBV30 and J usage is TRBJ2-7; D might be TRBD2 (5 bases). The germline gives CDR1 GTSNPN, CDR2 SVGIG (reference sequence). The CDR3 covers 14 residues. Deletions cut 7 bases from V and 0 bases from J, with 16 bases between. CDR3 sequence (DNA): TGTGCCTCCACCGAGCGAGGGTTCTCCTACGAGCAGTACTTC. As protein: CASTERGFSYEQYF.

The chain couples TRBV1 to TRBJ2-1. TRBV1 is an annotated pseudogene. This CDR3 comprises 8 residues. CDR3 loop: CTSSQEFF. Here the CDR3 DNA reads TGCACCAGCAGCCAAGAATTCTTC.

This chain uses TRBV30 with TRBJ2-3, with 8 positions matching TRBD2. This CDR3 comprises 15 residues. V lost 0 bases and J lost 12; bases outside the gene matches: 14. Germline-derived CDR1 and CDR2 are GTSNPN and SVGIG (reference sequence). The chain's CDR3 is CAWSVTREASASQYF. The CDR3 coding sequence is TGTGCCTGGAGTGTAACGCGGGAGGCCTCGGCATCCCAGTATTTT.

This clone came up many times. This chain links TRBV5-5 with TRBJ1-2; TRBD1 matches at 8 bases. Germline V gene sequence: CDR1 SGHKS, CDR2 YYEKEE (reference sequence). V shed 2 bases, J shed 4 bases, and the junction held 7 bases outside the gene matches. The CDR3 is 15 amino acids. The CDR3 loop is CASSFPGQEGYGYTF. The CDR3 DNA is TGTGCCAGCAGCTTTCCGGGACAGGAGGGCTATGGCTACACCTTC. Full variable domain (outside the CDR3, taken from reference TRBV5-5 and TRBJ1-2): DAGVTQSPTHLIKTRGQQVTLRCSPISGHKSVSWYQQVLGQGPQFIFQYYEKEERGRGNFPDRFSARQFPNYSSELNVNALLLGDSALYLCASSFPGQEGYGYTFGSGTRLTVV.

This sequence joins TRBV9 and TRBJ2-2, with TRBD2 matching 11 bases. The germline CDR1 and CDR2 sequences are SGDLS and YYNGEE. The CDR3 has 17 amino acids. V was clipped by 3 bases and J by 0 bases; unmatched bases: 4. The CDR3 region is CASSETSGSANTGELFF. The DNA of the CDR3 is TGTGCCAGCAGCGAAACTAGCGGGAGCGCGAACACCGGGGAGCTGTTTTTT.

This clone came up a few times. The chain is built from TRBV27 and TRBJ2-3; D gene unclear. Germline lookup yields CDR1 MNHEY and CDR2 SMNVEV (reference sequence). CDR3 length: 15 residues. Trimming removed 8 bases at V and 0 bases at J, with 15 bases between. CDR3 amino acids: CASPPIPASTDTQYF. The CDR3 DNA sequence: TGTGCCAGCCCCCCCATTCCAGCTAGCACAGATACGCAGTATTTT.

V is TRBV2 and J is TRBJ2-2; D may correspond to TRBD1 or TRBD2 (5 bases each). V lost 3 bases to trimming and J lost 1 base, with 6 bases between them. The CDR3 runs to 14 residues. CDR1 SNHLY and CDR2 FYNNEI come from the germline V gene. The CDR3 sequence: CASSERGNTGELFF. The CDR3 coding sequence is TGTGCCAGCAGTGAGAGGGGGAACACCGGGGAGCTGTTTTTT.

CDR3 residues: CASSLVFGNYGYTF. The CDR3 DNA is TGCGCCAGCAGCTTGGTATTCGGTAACTATGGCTACACCTTC. The rearrangement links TRBV5-1 to TRBJ1-2; D not certain. The CDR3 contains 14 residues. Germline CDR1 SGHRS, CDR2 YFSETQ. Trimming took off 0 bases at V and 1 base at J, with 7 bases between the two ends.

This clone was seen more than once but under ten times. The chain has TRBV6-5 and TRBJ2-7; 7 bases are shared with TRBD2. The J segment lost 7 bases and the V segment lost 7 bases, leaving 13 bases of the junction unmatched. The CDR3 sequence is 14 residues long. Per germline, CDR1 MNHEY and CDR2 SVGAGI. The CDR3 reads CASTNPGGIGEQYF. As DNA, the CDR3 is TGTGCCAGCACCAACCCCGGGGGGATTGGGGAGCAGTACTTC.

The chain combines TRBV19 with TRBJ2-1; 12 bases agree with TRBD2. From germline, CDR1 is LNHDA and CDR2 SQIVND (reference sequence). The CDR3 runs to 17 residues. Germline trimming cut 7 bases from V and 0 bases from J; bases unmatched to any gene: 7. Here the CDR3 DNA reads TGTGCCAGTAAGAGAACTAGCGGGAGGAGCTCCTACAATGAGCAGTTCTTC. Its protein is CASKRTSGRSSYNEQFF.